This entry is about one TCR beta chain. These data originate in a study of blood T cell repertoires in COVID-19. Study in general: Collection of acute and convalescent COVID-19 samples took place in the United States, Italy and Spain. T cells, B-cell-depleted T cells, or PBMCs provided the cDNA or gDNA that served as material.

In the original analysis: Amplifying reference gene primers gave estimates of nucleated cell counts. TCRdb's table, derived via immunoSEQ multiplex PCR, lists solely in-frame clones and lacks some. For V, J and clone size, that table is used; D and trimming come from the DNA. Of roughly 220,000 clones listed, around 84% were seen once; the top ten hold just under 20%. The sample comprised peripheral blood. The TCR originated in a man aged 30-40 years with active or convalescent COVID-19.

The chain's CDR3 is CASSQGSGGRSEQYF. Written as DNA, the CDR3 is TGTGCCAGCAGCCAAGGTTCGGGAGGCCGTTCCGAGCAGTACTTC. J is TRBJ2-7 and V is TRBV3-1 (or the pseudogene TRBV3-2); 7 positions agree with TRBD2. V dropped 1 base and J dropped 6; count of bases not matched to a gene: 9. The CDR3 sequence is 15 residues long. The germline gives CDR1 LGHDT, CDR2 YNNKEL (reference sequence).